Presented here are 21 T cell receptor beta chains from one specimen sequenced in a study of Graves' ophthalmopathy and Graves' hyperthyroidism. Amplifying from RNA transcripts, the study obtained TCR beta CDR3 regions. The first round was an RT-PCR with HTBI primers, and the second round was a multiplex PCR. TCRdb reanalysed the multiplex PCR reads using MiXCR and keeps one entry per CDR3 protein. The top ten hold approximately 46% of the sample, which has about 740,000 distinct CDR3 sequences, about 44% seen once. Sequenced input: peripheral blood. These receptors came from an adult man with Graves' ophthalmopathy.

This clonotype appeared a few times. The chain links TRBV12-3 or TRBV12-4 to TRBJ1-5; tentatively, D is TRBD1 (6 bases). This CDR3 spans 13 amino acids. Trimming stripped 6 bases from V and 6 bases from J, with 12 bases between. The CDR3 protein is CASSNRAGQPQHF. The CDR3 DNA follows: TGTGCCAGCAGCAACAGGGCTGGTCAGCCCCAGCATTTT.

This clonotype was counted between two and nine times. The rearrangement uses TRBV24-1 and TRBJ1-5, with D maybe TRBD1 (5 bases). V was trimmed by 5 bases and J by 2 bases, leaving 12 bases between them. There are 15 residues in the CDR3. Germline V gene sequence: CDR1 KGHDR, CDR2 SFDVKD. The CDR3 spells CATSVPGSGNQPQHF. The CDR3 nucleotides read TGTGCCACCAGTGTCCCAGGGTCGGGCAATCAGCCCCAGCATTTT.

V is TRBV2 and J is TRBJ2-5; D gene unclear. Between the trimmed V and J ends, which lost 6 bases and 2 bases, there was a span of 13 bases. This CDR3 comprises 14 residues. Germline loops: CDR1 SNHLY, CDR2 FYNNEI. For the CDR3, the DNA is TGTGCCAGCAGAGAGACGACTGGTCAAGAGACCCAGTACTTC. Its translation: CASRETTGQETQYF.

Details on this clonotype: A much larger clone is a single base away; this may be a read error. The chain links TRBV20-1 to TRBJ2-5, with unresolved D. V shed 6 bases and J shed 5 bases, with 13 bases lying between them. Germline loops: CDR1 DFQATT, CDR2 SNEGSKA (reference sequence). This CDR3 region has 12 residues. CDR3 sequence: CSADGRTETQYF. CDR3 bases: TGCAGTGCAGATGGACGGACGGAGACCCAGTACTTC.

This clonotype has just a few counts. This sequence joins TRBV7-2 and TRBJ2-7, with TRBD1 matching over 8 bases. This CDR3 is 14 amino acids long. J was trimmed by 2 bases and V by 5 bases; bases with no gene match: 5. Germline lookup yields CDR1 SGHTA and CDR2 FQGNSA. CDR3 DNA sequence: TGTGCCAGCAGCACGACAGGGGCGGCCTACGAGCAGTACTTC. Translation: CASSTTGAAYEQYF.

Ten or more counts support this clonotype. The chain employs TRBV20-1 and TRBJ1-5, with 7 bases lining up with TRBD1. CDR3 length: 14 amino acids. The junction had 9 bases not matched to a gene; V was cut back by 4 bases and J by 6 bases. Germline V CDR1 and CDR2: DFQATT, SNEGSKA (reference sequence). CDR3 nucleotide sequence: TGCAGTGCTACGTACAGGGGCGTGGGTCAGCCCCAGCATTTT. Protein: CSATYRGVGQPQHF.

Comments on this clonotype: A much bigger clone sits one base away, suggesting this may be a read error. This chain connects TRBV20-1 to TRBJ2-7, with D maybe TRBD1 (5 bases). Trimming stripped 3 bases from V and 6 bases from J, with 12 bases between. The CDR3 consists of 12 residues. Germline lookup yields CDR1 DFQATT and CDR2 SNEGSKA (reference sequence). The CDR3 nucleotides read TGCAGTGCTAGTATGAGACAGAGCGAGCAGTACTTC. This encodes CSASMRQSEQYF.

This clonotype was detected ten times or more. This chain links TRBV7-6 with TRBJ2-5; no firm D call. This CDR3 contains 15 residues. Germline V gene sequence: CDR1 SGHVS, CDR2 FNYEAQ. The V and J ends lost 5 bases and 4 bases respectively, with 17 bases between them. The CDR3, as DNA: TGTGCCAGCAGCATACTTCTGGGGTCTCGAGAGACCCAGTACTTC. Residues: CASSILLGSRETQYF.

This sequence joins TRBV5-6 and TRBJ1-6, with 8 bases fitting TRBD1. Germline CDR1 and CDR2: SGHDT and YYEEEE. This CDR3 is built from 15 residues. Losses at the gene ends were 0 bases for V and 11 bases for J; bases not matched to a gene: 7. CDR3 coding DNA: TGTGCCAGCAGCTTGGAAGCGACAGGGGATCCACCCCTCCACTTT. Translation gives CASSLEATGDPPLHF.

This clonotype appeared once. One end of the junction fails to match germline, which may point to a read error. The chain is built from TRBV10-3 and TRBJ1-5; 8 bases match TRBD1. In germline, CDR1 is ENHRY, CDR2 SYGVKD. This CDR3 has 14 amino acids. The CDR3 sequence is CASSLQGAMRPQHF. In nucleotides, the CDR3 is TGTGCCAGCAGTCTCCAGGGGGCCATGAGGCCCCAGCATTTT.

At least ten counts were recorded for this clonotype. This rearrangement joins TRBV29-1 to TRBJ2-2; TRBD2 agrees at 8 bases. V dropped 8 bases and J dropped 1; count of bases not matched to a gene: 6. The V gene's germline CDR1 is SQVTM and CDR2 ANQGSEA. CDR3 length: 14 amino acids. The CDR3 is CSSETSGNTGELFF. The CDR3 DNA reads TGCAGCTCGGAAACTAGCGGGAACACCGGGGAGCTGTTTTTT.

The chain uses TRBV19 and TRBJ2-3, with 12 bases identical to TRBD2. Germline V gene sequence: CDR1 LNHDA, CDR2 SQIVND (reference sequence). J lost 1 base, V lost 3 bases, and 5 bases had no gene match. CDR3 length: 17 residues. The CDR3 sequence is CASSMIRLAGGTDTQYF. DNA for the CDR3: TGTGCCAGTAGTATGATCCGACTAGCGGGGGGCACAGATACGCAGTATTTT.

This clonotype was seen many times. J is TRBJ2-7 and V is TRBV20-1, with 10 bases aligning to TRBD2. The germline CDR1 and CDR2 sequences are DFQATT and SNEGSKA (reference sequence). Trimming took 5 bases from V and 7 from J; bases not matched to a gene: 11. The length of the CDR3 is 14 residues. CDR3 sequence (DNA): TGCAGTGCTCCGAATCTAGCGGGAGTAGATGAGCAGTACTTC. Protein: CSAPNLAGVDEQYF.

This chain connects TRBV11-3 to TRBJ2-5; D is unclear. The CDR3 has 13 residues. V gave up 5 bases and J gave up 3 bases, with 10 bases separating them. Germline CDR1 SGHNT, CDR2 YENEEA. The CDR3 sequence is CASSLNQKETQYF. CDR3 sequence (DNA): TGTGCCAGCAGCCTTAACCAAAAAGAGACCCAGTACTTC. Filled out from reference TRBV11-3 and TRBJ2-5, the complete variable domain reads EAGVVQSPRYKIIEKKQPVAFWCNPISGHNTLYWYLQNLGQGPELLIRYENEEAVDDSQLPKDRFSAERLKGVDSTLKIQPAELGDSAVYLCASSLNQKETQYFGPGTRLLVL.

This CDR3 reads CASSPAVEGYGYTF. For the CDR3, the DNA is TGTGCCAGCAGTCCTGCTGTGGAAGGATATGGCTACACCTTC. The chain couples TRBV2 to TRBJ1-2; D is undetermined. V lost 5 bases and J 5 bases, leaving 15 bases between the germline ends. The CDR3 covers 14 residues. The germline CDR1 and CDR2 sequences are SNHLY and FYNNEI.

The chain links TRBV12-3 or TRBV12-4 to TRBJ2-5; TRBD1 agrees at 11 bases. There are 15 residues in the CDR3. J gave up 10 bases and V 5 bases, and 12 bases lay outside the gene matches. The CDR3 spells CASSPILGQGGLQYF. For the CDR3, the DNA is TGTGCCAGCAGTCCCATACTGGGACAGGGGGGTCTCCAGTACTTC.

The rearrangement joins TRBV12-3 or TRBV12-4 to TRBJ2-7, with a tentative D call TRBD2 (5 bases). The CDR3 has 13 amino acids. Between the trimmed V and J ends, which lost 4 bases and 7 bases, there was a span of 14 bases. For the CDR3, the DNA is TGTGCCAGCAGTTACGCTCGGACTGGGGAGCAGTACTTC. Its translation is CASSYARTGEQYF.

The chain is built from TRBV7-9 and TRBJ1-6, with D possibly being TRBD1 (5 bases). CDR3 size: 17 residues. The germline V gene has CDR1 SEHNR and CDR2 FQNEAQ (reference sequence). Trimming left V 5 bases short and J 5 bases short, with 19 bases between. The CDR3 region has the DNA TGTGCCAGCAGCCAAGAGTCGCAGGGAGTGAATAATTCACCCCTCCACTTT. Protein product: CASSQESQGVNNSPLHF.

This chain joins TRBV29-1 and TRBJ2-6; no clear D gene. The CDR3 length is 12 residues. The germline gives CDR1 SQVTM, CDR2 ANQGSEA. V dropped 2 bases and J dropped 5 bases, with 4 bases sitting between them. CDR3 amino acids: CSVENRANVLTF. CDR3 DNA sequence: TGCAGCGTTGAAAACCGGGCCAACGTCCTGACTTTC.

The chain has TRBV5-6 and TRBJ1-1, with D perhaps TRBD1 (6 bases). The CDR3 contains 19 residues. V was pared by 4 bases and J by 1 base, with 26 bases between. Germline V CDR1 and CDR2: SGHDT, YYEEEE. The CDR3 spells CASSGTPTGGLNRNTEAFF. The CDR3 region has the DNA TGTGCCAGCAGCGGGACACCAACGGGTGGTCTTAATCGGAACACTGAAGCTTTCTTT.

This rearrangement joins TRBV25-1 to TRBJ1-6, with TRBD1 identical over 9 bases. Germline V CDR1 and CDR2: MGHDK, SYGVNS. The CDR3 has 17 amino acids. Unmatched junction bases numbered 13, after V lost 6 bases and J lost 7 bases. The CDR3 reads CASSRMGQGIINSPLHF. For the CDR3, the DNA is TGTGCCAGCAGCAGGATGGGACAGGGTATTATAAATTCACCCCTCCACTTT.